Listed here are 13 T cell receptor beta chains from one sample, sequenced in a study of T-cell reconstitution after alpha-beta-depleted transplantation in children. Unique molecular identifiers were incorporated into the prepared TCRbeta library. One entry per CDR3 protein, called by TCRdb with MiXCR from the PCR reads. The sample contains about 600,000 distinct CDR3 sequences, 10% to 15% of which appear only once. The starting material was PBMCs, mostly from graft donor cells, obtained 360 days after TCRalphabeta/CD19-depleted stem cell transplant. The source is a male patient between 5 and 17 years old who had a stem cell transplant for acute myeloid leukemia, so the T cells may come from the graft donor.

The J gene is TRBJ1-3, the V gene TRBV7-8, with 8 bases that match TRBD1. CDR1 is SGHVS and CDR2 is FQNEAQ in the germline V gene. This CDR3 has 17 amino acids. J was trimmed by 3 bases and V by 4 bases; bases with no gene match: 11. The CDR3 sequence is CASSSFDRGVGGNTIYF. CDR3 DNA sequence: TGTGCCAGCAGCTCGTTTGACAGGGGAGTTGGTGGAAACACCATATATTTT. Full variable domain (missing parts from reference TRBV7-8 and TRBJ1-3): GAGVSQSPRYKVAKRGQDVALRCDPISGHVSLFWYQQALGQGPEFLTYFQNEAQLDKSGLPSDRFFAERPEGSVSTLKIQRTQQEDSAVYLCASSSFDRGVGGNTIYFGEGSWLTVV.

The V gene is TRBV20-1, the J gene TRBJ2-7; D possibly matches TRBD1 or TRBD2 (5 bases each). V shed 1 base and J shed 1 base, with 14 bases lying between them. Germline loops: CDR1 DFQATT, CDR2 SNEGSKA (reference sequence). The CDR3 is 15 residues long. The CDR3 nucleotides are TGCAGTGCTAGAGGAGGGCCAGGGCCTTCCTACGAGCAGTACTTC. It encodes CSARGGPGPSYEQYF.

The chain recombines TRBV9 with TRBJ2-7; 8 bases agree with TRBD2. Trimming cost V 0 bases and J 5 bases; bases outside gene matches: 13. The CDR3 is 17 amino acids. CDR1 is SGDLS, CDR2 YYNGEE, per germline. The CDR3 is CASSVARGLASPDEQYF. The CDR3 DNA is TGTGCCAGCAGCGTAGCTCGTGGACTAGCCTCCCCCGACGAGCAGTACTTC.

The chain uses TRBV6-1 and TRBJ2-7, with 11 bases aligning to TRBD2. V trimming: 6 bases; J trimming: 3 bases; junction bases outside the gene matches: 10. The germline gives CDR1 MNHNS, CDR2 SASEGT. The CDR3 has 16 amino acids. DNA of the CDR3: TGTGCCAGCAGCATAAATCCGGGACTAGCGGTCTACGAGCAGTACTTC. This gives the protein CASSINPGLAVYEQYF.

The J gene is TRBJ2-1, the V gene TRBV5-1; 8 nucleotides match TRBD1. This CDR3 contains 12 residues. Germline values: CDR1 SGHRS, CDR2 YFSETQ. V lost 9 bases, J lost 5 bases, and 4 bases stayed unmatched. The CDR3 DNA sequence: TGCGCCAACCCGGGACAGGACAATGAGCAGTTCTTC. It specifies CANPGQDNEQFF.

This chain joins TRBV12-3 or TRBV12-4 and TRBJ2-1; TRBD2 matches at 7 bases. V shed 3 bases, J shed 7 bases, and the junction held 18 bases outside the gene matches. This CDR3 has 18 amino acids. For the CDR3, the DNA is TGTGCCAGCAGTTTGGTAGTTTTAACCGGGACTACTTCGAATGAGCAGTTCTTC. Its translation: CASSLVVLTGTTSNEQFF.

The V gene is TRBV7-9, the J gene TRBJ2-5; D call uncertain. The CDR3 is made up of 13 amino acids. Germline V gene sequence: CDR1 SEHNR, CDR2 FQNEAQ (reference sequence). Trimming shortened V by 5 bases and J by 4 bases, and 11 bases separated the two germline ends. CDR3 DNA sequence: TGTGCCAGCAGCCCTGACATACGAGAGACCCAGTACTTC. Amino acids: CASSPDIRETQYF. The variable domain in full, completed from reference TRBV7-9 and TRBJ2-5, reads DTGVSQNPRHKITKRGQNVTFRCDPISEHNRLYWYRQTLGQGPEFLTYFQNEAQLEKSRLLSDRFSAERPKGSFSTLEIQRTEQGDSAMYLCASSPDIRETQYFGPGTRLLVL.

The chain is built from TRBV20-1 and TRBJ2-1; 12 bases agree with TRBD1. With 5 bases clipped from V and 6 bases from J, the junction kept 11 bases outside the gene matches. Germline assignment: CDR1 DFQATT and CDR2 SNEGSKA (reference sequence). This CDR3 has 16 residues. The CDR3 sequence: CSAWDRGRVLVNEQFF. In nucleotides, the CDR3 is TGCAGTGCTTGGGACAGGGGGCGCGTTCTTGTCAATGAGCAGTTCTTC.

The genes are TRBV3-1 and TRBJ2-5, with D possibly being TRBD2 (6 bases). The CDR3 length is 13 residues. CDR1 is LGHDT, CDR2 YNNKEL, per germline (reference sequence). V was clipped by 4 bases and J by 3 bases, with 9 bases between them. CDR3 in amino acids: CASSLVAEETQYF. In nucleotides, the CDR3 is TGTGCCAGCAGCCTTGTAGCGGAAGAGACCCAGTACTTC.

This sequence joins TRBV20-1 and TRBJ1-2, with TRBD1 as a possible D gene (6 bases). The ends were cut back, 5 bases at V and 3 bases at J, with 10 bases in the middle. The V gene's germline CDR1 is DFQATT and CDR2 SNEGSKA (reference sequence). This CDR3 has 12 residues. CDR3 DNA: TGCAGTGCTTGGGACACAGACTATGGCTACACCTTC. Protein: CSAWDTDYGYTF.

This clonotype was observed at least ten times. This chain links TRBV7-9 with TRBJ2-1, with D maybe TRBD2 (5 bases). This CDR3 has 15 amino acids. Germline CDR1 SEHNR, CDR2 FQNEAQ (reference sequence). The V end lost 5 bases, the J end lost 5 bases, and 16 bases lay between the germline ends. The CDR3 nucleotides are TGTGCCAGCAGCGTTAGCGTCGCCCCCAACAATGAGCAGTTCTTC. It codes for CASSVSVAPNNEQFF. The whole variable domain, filled in from reference TRBV7-9 and TRBJ2-1, reads DTGVSQNPRHKITKRGQNVTFRCDPISEHNRLYWYRQTLGQGPEFLTYFQNEAQLEKSRLLSDRFSAERPKGSFSTLEIQRTEQGDSAMYLCASSVSVAPNNEQFFGPGTRLTVL.

The rearrangement links TRBV20-1 to TRBJ2-1; 7 positions agree with TRBD2. J gave up 3 bases and V 3 bases, and 5 bases lay outside the gene matches. This CDR3 contains 14 residues. Germline V gene sequence: CDR1 DFQATT, CDR2 SNEGSKA (reference sequence). Here the CDR3 reads CSASSGTIYNEQFF. For the CDR3, the DNA is TGCAGTGCTAGTTCCGGGACTATCTACAATGAGCAGTTCTTC.

This clonotype has just a few counts. The chain carries TRBV6-4 and TRBJ2-1; 10 positions agree with TRBD2. This CDR3 has 16 residues. In germline, CDR1 is MRHNA, CDR2 SNTAGT. The ends lost 6 bases at V and 3 bases at J; junction bases unmatched: 8. The CDR3 region has the DNA TGTGCCAGCAGCGCTCTAGCGGGAGTAGGCTACAATGAGCAGTTCTTC. Translation: CASSALAGVGYNEQFF.